Given below is one T cell receptor beta chain in context. CDR3 size: 14 residues. In germline, CDR1 is SGHDT, CDR2 YYEEEE. The V end was cut by 0 bases, the J end by 2 bases, with 6 bases between. As processed by the authors: Researchers report that nucleated cell counts were estimated from reference gene primer amplification. Sequencing used immunoSEQ multiplex PCR; TCRdb keeps in-frame clones, though not all of them. The V and J calls and the clone size are those of that table, but D and trimming were determined from the DNA. The sample records approximately 270,000 clones, about nine tenths being singletons. Living in 24 US areas, the participants were between about 18 and 95 years of age. The data are from a study of blood T cell repertoires in COVID-19. Across the whole study: Researchers got acute and convalescent COVID-19 samples from the United States, Italy and Spain. PBMCs, B-cell-depleted T cells, or T cells were the source of the cDNA or gDNA that made up the material.

Sequencing was carried out using PBMCs or T cells enriched from blood (not recorded which). The rearrangement links TRBV5-6 to TRBJ1-3; D gene uncertain. The TCR was taken from a woman in her twenties or thirties with acute COVID-19. This CDR3 reads CASSLASAGNTIYF. DNA of the CDR3: TGTGCCAGCAGCTTGGCCTCTGCTGGAAACACCATATATTTT.